This TCR beta chain was identified in a study of cytomegalovirus exposure and HLA in healthy donors. Trimming shortened V by 3 bases and J by 9 bases, and 14 bases separated the two germline ends. The CDR3 has 12 residues. Germline assignment: CDR1 GTSNPN and CDR2 SVGIG (reference sequence). General study points: One variant, a missense change in DCLRE1C, was linked in a later analysis to TCR beta V- and J-gene trimming.

The PCR made use of 60 Vbeta and 13 Jbeta primers. Study processing details: An analysis that came later counted some 85 million unique TCR beta chains, approximately 9.9 million shared. The table came from immunoSEQ multiplex PCR; TCRdb's copy has only in-frame clones and leaves some out. D and trimming were read from the DNA, whereas the V and J calls and clone size are those reported in that table. The repertoire consists of 170,000 or so clones, with 80% occurring once and the leading ten covering under 0.75%. This clone has just a few counts. Antigen: not known. This receptor was taken from a boy under 18 in good health and CMV-seronegative. The sequenced material came from PBMCs. The chain combines TRBV30 with TRBJ1-1, with D perhaps matching TRBD1 (5 bases). CDR3 amino acids: CAWRPGRGQAFF. The CDR3 DNA follows: TGTGCCTGGAGACCTGGGAGGGGTCAAGCTTTCTTT.